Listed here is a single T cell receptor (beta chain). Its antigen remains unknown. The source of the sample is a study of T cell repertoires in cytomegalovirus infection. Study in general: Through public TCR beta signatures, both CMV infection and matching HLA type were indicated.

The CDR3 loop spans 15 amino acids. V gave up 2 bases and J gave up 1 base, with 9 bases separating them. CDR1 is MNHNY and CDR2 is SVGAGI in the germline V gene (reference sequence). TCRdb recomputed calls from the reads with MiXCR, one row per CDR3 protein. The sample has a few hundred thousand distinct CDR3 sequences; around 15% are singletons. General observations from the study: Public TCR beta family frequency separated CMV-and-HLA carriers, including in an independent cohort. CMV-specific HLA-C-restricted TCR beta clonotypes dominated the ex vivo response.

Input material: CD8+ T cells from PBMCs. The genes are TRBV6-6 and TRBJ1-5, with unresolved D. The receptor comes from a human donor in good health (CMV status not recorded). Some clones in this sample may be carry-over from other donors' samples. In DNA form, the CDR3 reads TGTGCCAGCAGTTACGTAGGTGCGAGCAATCAGCCCCAGCATTTT. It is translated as CASSYVGASNQPQHF.